A selection of T cell receptor beta chains follows, all from one sample in a study of blood T cells in healthy people across ages. Using its own MiXCR run on the 5' RACE reads, TCRdb lists one record per CDR3 protein. The profile shows 800,000 to 950,000 distinct CDR3 sequences, 25% to 35% of them singletons. The same data also went into a second study, on T cells of mothers and their children.

Sample: blood. Every receptor here comes from a woman aged 35 to 49 in good health. Each CDR3 is given with its conserved first and last residue. The D gene is left open where the match is weak. Where a row states a size, it is once, few, many or the class of an expanded clone; other rows omit it.

v_call	clone_size	d_call	j_call	cdr3_nt	cdr3_aa
TRBV9	many	NA	TRBJ1-6	TGTGCCAGCAGCGTAGCGACCCGGGAATCACCCCTCCACTTT	CASSVATRESPLHF
TRBV20-1	NA	TRBD1	TRBJ1-2	TGCAGCTCGGGGGGGGCTACCGGGACAGGGGGCTTTGGCTACACCTTC	CSSGGATGTGGFGYTF
TRBV9	NA	TRBD1	TRBJ2-2	TGTGCCAGCAGCAATCGACAGGGGTTGGAGCTGTTTTTT	CASSNRQGLELFF
TRBV18	few	NA	TRBJ2-5	TGTGCCAGCTCACGTTCACGGGAAGAGACCCAGTACTTC	CASSRSREETQYF
TRBV6-2/TRBV6-3	NA	NA	TRBJ1-1	TGTGCCAGCAGGGTCGGACCGACCACGAAGGGCACTGAAGCTTTCTTT	CASRVGPTTKGTEAFF
TRBV5-1	many	NA	TRBJ2-3	TGCGCCAGCAGCTTGGACCTCACAGATACGCAGTATTTT	CASSLDLTDTQYF
TRBV20-1	many	TRBD2	TRBJ2-1	TGCAGTGCTAGAAAAGCGGGGGGGGCCTACAATGAGCAGTTCTTC	CSARKAGGAYNEQFF
TRBV12-3/TRBV12-4	NA	TRBD2	TRBJ2-3	TGTGCCAGCAGAACCGGGACTAGGGCTCCAGATACGCAGTATTTT	CASRTGTRAPDTQYF
TRBV7-8	NA	TRBD1	TRBJ2-7	TGTGCCAGCAGTCCCCCCTTAATACAGGGGGACGAGCAGTACTTC	CASSPPLIQGDEQYF
TRBV4-1	NA	NA	TRBJ1-5	TGCGCCAGCAGCCAAGATGGCGACACCGGCAATCAGCCCCAGCATTTT	CASSQDGDTGNQPQHF
TRBV7-2	few	TRBD2	TRBJ2-5	TGTGCCAGCAGCTTAGTGGGAACCCCGGGACTAGCGGGGGGGAGGAAGACCCAGTACTTC	CASSLVGTPGLAGGRKTQYF
TRBV9	NA	NA	TRBJ1-5	TGTGCCAGCAGCGTAGGACAGGATAGCAATCAGCCCCAGCATTTT	CASSVGQDSNQPQHF
TRBV6-1	few	NA	TRBJ2-6	TGTGCCAGCAGTGAAGTCCCCAACTCTGGGGCCAACGTCCTGACTTTC	CASSEVPNSGANVLTF
TRBV20-1	NA	NA	TRBJ1-2	TGCAGTGCTAACGGACAGTCTAACTATGGCTACACCTTC	CSANGQSNYGYTF
TRBV7-6	few	TRBD2	TRBJ2-3	TGTGCCAGCAGCGAGGGACTAGCGGGCCCAGGGGATACGCAGTATTTT	CASSEGLAGPGDTQYF
TRBV19	many	NA	TRBJ2-3	TGTGCCAGTAGTGAAGGAACAGATACGCAGTATTTT	CASSEGTDTQYF
TRBV10-3	few	NA	TRBJ1-1	TGTGCCATCAGTGCTAGGGAAACGTCTGAAGCTTTCTTT	CAISARETSEAFF
TRBV27	NA	TRBD2	TRBJ2-1	TGTGCCAGCAGTGGCGGGGGGCAGGGAGAGACCCAGTTCTTC	CASSGGGQGETQFF
TRBV15	NA	TRBD2	TRBJ2-1	TGTGCCACCAGCAGAGCCGGGACTAGTTACAATGAGCAGTTCTTC	CATSRAGTSYNEQFF
TRBV6-2/TRBV6-3	few	TRBD1	TRBJ1-5	TGTGCCAGCAGTGGGACAGGAGGGTGGCAGCCCCAGCATTTT	CASSGTGGWQPQHF
TRBV10-3	NA	TRBD1	TRBJ1-6	TGTGCCATCAGTGAGGCATTAAGTCGGACAGGGTATAATTCACCCCTCCACTTT	CAISEALSRTGYNSPLHF
TRBV20-1	NA	NA	TRBJ2-3	TGCAGTGCTAGAGAAGGCGGGGCCACAGATACGCAGTATTTT	CSAREGGATDTQYF
TRBV12-3/TRBV12-4	many	TRBD1	TRBJ1-4	TGTGCCAGCAGTCGGACAGGGATTGAAAAACTGTTTTTT	CASSRTGIEKLFF
TRBV20-1	NA	NA	TRBJ1-6	TGCAGTGCTCCCCCGGCCGGCCTTGGTTCACCCCTCCACTTT	CSAPPAGLGSPLHF
TRBV5-4	NA	NA	TRBJ1-1	TGTGCCAGCAGCTTGGCGGGGGGTGGTCGGCTAGCTTTCTTT	CASSLAGGGRLAFF
TRBV30	few	TRBD2	TRBJ2-2	TGTGCCTGTCATGCGGGGCTAGCGGGTGCGAACACCGGGGAGCTGTTTTTT	CACHAGLAGANTGELFF
TRBV20-1	NA	NA	TRBJ2-1	TGCAGTGCTAGTGACTCCGGGACCAGCTACGAGCAGTTCTTC	CSASDSGTSYEQFF
TRBV7-3	NA	NA	TRBJ1-1	NA	CASSSTGETEAFFGTEAFF